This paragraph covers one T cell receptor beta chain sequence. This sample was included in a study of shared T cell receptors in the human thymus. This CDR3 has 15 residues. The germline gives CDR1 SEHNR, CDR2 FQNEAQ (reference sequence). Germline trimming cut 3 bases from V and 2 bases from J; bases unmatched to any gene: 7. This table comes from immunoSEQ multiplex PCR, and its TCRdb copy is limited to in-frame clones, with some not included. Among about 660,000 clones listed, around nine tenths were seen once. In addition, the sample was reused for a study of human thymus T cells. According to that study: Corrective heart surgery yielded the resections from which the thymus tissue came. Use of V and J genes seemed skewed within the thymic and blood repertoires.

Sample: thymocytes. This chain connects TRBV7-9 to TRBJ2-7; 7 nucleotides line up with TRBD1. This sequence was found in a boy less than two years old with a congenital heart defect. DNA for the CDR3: TGTGCCAGCAGCTTGGGCTTACAGGGGACCTACGAGCAGTACTTC. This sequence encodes CASSLGLQGTYEQYF. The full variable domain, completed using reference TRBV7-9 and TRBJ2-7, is DTGVSQNPRHKITKRGQNVTFRCDPISEHNRLYWYRQTLGQGPEFLTYFQNEAQLEKSRLLSDRFSAERPKGSFSTLEIQRTEQGDSAMYLCASSLGLQGTYEQYFGPGTRLTVT.